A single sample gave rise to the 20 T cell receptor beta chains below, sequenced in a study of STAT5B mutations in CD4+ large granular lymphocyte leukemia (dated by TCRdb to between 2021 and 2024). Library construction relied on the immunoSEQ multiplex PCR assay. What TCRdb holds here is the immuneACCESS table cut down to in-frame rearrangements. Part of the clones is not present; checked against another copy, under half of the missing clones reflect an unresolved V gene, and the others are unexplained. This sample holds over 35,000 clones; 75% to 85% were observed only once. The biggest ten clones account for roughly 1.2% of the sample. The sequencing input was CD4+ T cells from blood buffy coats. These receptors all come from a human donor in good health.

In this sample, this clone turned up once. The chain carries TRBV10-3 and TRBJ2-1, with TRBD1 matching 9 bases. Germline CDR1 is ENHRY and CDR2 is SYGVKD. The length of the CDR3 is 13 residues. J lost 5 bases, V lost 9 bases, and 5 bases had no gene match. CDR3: CAITGQGNNEQFF. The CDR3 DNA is TGTGCCATTACTGGACAGGGGAACAATGAGCAGTTCTTC.

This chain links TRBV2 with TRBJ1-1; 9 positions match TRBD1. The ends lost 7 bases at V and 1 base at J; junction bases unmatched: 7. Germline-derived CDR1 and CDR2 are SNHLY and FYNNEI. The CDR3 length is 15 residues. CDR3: CASTRDRVTNTEAFF. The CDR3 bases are TGTGCCAGCACCAGGGACAGGGTTACGAACACTGAAGCTTTCTTT.

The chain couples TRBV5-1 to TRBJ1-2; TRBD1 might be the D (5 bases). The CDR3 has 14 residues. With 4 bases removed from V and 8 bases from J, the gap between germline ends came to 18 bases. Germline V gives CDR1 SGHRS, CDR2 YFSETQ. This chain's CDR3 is CASSPPGQTGGYTF. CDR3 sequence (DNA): TGCGCCAGCAGCCCCCCAGGGCAAACTGGGGGCTACACCTTC.

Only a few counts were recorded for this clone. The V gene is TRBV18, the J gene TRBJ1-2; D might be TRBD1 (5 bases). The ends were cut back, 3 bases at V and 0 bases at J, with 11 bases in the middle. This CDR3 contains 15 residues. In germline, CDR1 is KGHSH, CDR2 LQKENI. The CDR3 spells CASSPFDRPNYGYTF. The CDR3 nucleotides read TGTGCCAGCTCACCCTTTGACAGACCTAACTATGGCTACACCTTC.

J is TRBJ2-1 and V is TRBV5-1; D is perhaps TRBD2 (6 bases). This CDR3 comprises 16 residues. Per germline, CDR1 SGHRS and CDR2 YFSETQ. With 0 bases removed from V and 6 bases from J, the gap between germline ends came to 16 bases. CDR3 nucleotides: TGCGCCAGCAGCTTGGGACTAGTGACAACTAGCAATGAGCAGTTCTTC. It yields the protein CASSLGLVTTSNEQFF.

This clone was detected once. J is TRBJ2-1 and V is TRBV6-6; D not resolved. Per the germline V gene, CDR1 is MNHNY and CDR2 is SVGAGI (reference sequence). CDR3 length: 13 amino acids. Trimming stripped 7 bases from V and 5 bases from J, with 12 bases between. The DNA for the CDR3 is TGTGCCAGCACTCCGCCAGGAAACAATGAGCAGTTCTTC. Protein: CASTPPGNNEQFF.

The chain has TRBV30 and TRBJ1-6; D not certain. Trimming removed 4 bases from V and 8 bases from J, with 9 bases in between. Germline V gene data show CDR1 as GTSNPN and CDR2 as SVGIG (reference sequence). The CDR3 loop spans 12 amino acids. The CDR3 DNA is TGTGCCTGGATAACGGAGGATTCACCCCTCCACTTT. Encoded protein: CAWITEDSPLHF.

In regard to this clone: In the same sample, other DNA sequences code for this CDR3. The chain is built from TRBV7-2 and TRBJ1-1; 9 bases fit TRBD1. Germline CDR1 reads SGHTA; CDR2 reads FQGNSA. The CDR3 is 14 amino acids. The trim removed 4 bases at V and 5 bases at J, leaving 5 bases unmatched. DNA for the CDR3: TGTGCCAGCAGCTCCGGACAGGGGAGGACTGAAGCTTTCTTT. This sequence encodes CASSSGQGRTEAFF.

CDR3 DNA sequence: TGTGCCTGGAGCGAGGGACCGGGACAGCAGTACTTC. This sequence encodes CAWSEGPGQQYF. This sequence joins TRBV30 and TRBJ2-4; 7 nucleotides agree with TRBD1. Germline V gene lookup returns CDR1 GTSNPN and CDR2 SVGIG (reference sequence). The V gene end was trimmed by 3 bases and the J gene end by 13 bases; junction bases not matched to a gene: 9. This CDR3 has 12 residues.

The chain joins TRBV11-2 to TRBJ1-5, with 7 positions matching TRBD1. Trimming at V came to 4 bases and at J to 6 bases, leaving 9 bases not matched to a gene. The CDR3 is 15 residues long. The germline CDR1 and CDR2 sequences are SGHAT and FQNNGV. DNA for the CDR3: TGTGCCAGCAGCTCCCAGGGGGGAAAGGGTCAGCCCCAGCATTTT. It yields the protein CASSSQGGKGQPQHF.

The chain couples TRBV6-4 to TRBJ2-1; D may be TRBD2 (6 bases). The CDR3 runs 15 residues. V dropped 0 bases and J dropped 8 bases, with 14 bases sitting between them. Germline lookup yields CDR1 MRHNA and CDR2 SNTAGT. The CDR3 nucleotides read TGTGCCAGCAGTGACTCGGGCGGGGTAGGGGATGAGCAGTTCTTC. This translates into CASSDSGGVGDEQFF.

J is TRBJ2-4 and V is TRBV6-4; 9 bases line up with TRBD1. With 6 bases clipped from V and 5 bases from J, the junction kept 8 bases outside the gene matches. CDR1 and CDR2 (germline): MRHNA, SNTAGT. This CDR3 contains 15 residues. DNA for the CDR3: TGTGCCAGCAGGGGAATGGACAGGGGAGAAAACATTCAGTACTTC. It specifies CASRGMDRGENIQYF.

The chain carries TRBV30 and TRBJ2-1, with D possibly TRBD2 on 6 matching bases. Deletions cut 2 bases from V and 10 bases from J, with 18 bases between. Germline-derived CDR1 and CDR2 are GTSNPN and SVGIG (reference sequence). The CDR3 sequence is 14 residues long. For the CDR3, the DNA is TGTGCCTGGAGTACGGGCGGGAAAATAGGCGAGCAGTTCTTC. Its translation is CAWSTGGKIGEQFF.

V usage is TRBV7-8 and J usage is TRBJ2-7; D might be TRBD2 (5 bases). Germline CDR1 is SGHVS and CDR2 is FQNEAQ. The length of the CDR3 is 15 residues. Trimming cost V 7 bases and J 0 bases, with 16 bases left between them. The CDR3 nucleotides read TGTGCCAGCACCCTCGAGGCGGGCAGCTCCTACGAGCAGTACTTC. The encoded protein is CASTLEAGSSYEQYF.

CDR3 DNA sequence: TGTGCCAGCAGCGAAGCAGGGTTCCGGGGCTACACCTTC. Protein product: CASSEAGFRGYTF. V usage is TRBV11-3 and J usage is TRBJ1-2; perhaps TRBD1 as D (5 bases). CDR1 is SGHNT and CDR2 is YENEEA in the germline V gene. The CDR3 has 13 amino acids. The V end lost 5 bases, the J end lost 8 bases, and 15 bases lay between the germline ends.

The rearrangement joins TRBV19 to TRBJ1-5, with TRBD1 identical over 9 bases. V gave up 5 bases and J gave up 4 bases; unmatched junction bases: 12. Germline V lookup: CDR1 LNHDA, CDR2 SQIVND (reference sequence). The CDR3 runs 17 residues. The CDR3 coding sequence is TGTGCCAGTAGTTCACCGCCCGGGACAGGGAGAAATCAGCCCCAGCATTTT. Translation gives CASSSPPGTGRNQPQHF.

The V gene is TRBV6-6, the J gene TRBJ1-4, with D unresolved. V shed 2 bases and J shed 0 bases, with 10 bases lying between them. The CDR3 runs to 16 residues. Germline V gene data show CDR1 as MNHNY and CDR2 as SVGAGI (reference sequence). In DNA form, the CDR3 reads TGTGCCAGCAGTTACCCAGAAAGACCAACTAATGAAAAACTGTTTTTT. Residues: CASSYPERPTNEKLFF.

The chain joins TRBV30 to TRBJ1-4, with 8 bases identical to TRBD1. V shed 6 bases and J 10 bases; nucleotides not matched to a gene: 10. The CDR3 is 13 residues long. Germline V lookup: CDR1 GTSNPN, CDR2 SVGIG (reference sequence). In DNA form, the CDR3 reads TGTGCCTGTACCCAGGGGGCGAGCGGAAAACTGTTTTTT. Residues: CACTQGASGKLFF.

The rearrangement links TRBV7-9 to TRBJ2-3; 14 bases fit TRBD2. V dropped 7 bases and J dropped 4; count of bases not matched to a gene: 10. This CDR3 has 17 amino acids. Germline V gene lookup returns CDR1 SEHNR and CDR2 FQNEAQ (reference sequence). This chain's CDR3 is CASISGTSGSLADTQYF. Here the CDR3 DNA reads TGTGCCAGCATCTCCGGGACTAGCGGGAGTCTGGCAGATACGCAGTATTTT.

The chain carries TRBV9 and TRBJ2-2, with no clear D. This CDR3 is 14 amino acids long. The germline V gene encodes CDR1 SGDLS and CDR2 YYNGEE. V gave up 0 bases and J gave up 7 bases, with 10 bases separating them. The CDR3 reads CASSVGTVNGELFF. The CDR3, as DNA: TGTGCCAGCAGCGTAGGAACAGTTAACGGGGAGCTGTTTTTT. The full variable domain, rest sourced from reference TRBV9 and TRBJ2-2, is DSGVTQTPKHLITATGQRVTLRCSPRSGDLSVYWYQQSLDQGLQFLIQYYNGEERAKGNILERFSAQQFPDLHSELNLSSLELGDSALYFCASSVGTVNGELFFGEGSRLTVL.